This entry lists 21 T cell receptor beta chains sequenced from one sample in a study of spatial heterogeneity in lung cancer. TCRdb reprocessed the 5' RACE reads with MiXCR, giving one entry per CDR3 protein. Of about 120,000 distinct CDR3 sequences in the sample, 9.5% to 14% were seen once. Time point defined: blood at routine non-recurrence follow-up after resection. The material sequenced was PBMCs, taken at follow-up. These receptors were collected from a female donor with early-stage non-small cell lung cancer.

The table lists this clonotype with many counts. V gene TRBV27 combines with J gene TRBJ1-2; TRBD1 is a possible D gene (5 bases). V was cut by 6 bases and J by 2 bases, with 10 bases left in between. CDR1 is MNHEY and CDR2 is SMNVEV in the germline V gene (reference sequence). The CDR3 consists of 13 residues. CDR3 nucleotides: TGTGCCAGCAGCCCGGGGCAGAACTATGGCTACACCTTC. The encoded protein is CASSPGQNYGYTF.

The chain employs TRBV20-1 and TRBJ1-2; D ambiguous. Deletions cut 0 bases from V and 1 base from J, with 18 bases between. Germline V gene sequence: CDR1 DFQATT, CDR2 SNEGSKA (reference sequence). The CDR3 covers 17 residues. CDR3 amino acids: CSARDQPVSRINYGYTF. The CDR3, as DNA: TGCAGTGCTAGAGATCAACCGGTCTCACGCATTAACTATGGCTACACCTTC.

This rearrangement joins TRBV20-1 to TRBJ2-3; TRBD2 aligns across 9 bases. The CDR3 is 13 residues long. V was clipped by 6 bases and J by 6 bases; unmatched bases: 7. Germline loops: CDR1 DFQATT, CDR2 SNEGSKA (reference sequence). CDR3 residues: CSARLAAGDTQYF. CDR3 DNA sequence: TGCAGTGCAAGACTAGCGGCGGGGGATACGCAGTATTTT.

This clonotype was counted ten times or more. V is TRBV6-2 or TRBV6-3 and J is TRBJ2-5; D not resolved. CDR1 is MNHEY, CDR2 SVGEGT, per germline. Trimming pared 0 bases from V and 5 bases from J, leaving 4 bases between. The CDR3 contains 12 residues. The CDR3 protein is CASSYSWETQYF. For the CDR3, the DNA is TGTGCCAGCAGTTACTCGTGGGAGACCCAGTACTTC.

V gene TRBV5-1 combines with J gene TRBJ2-5; possibly TRBD2 for D (5 bases). V dropped 0 bases and J dropped 3 bases, with 12 bases sitting between them. This CDR3 is 15 amino acids long. The V gene's germline CDR1 is SGHRS and CDR2 YFSETQ. Here the CDR3 reads CASSLAGGQKETQYF. The CDR3 DNA reads as TGCGCCAGCAGCTTGGCGGGCGGGCAGAAAGAGACCCAGTACTTC.

The rearrangement links TRBV30 to TRBJ2-3; possible D gene TRBD1, 6 bases. V was cut by 3 bases and J by 1 base, with 8 bases left in between. Looked up from germline, CDR1 is GTSNPN and CDR2 is SVGIG (reference sequence). The CDR3 sequence is 13 residues long. CDR3 DNA sequence: TGTGCCTGGAGGGGGGCAGGCACAGATACGCAGTATTTT. This sequence encodes CAWRGAGTDTQYF.

This clonotype was counted ten times or more. CDR3 region: CSAKLAGGSGIQYF. The CDR3 bases are TGCAGTGCTAAGCTAGCGGGAGGGAGCGGGATTCAGTACTTC. The chain is built from TRBV20-1 and TRBJ2-4, with 12 bases fitting TRBD2. The CDR3 contains 14 residues. CDR1 and CDR2 (germline): DFQATT, SNEGSKA (reference sequence). Trimming removed 4 bases from V and 10 bases from J; junction bases left unmatched: 8.

A remark on this clonotype: A much larger clone sits a single nucleotide away, making a read error possible. This chain connects TRBV7-2 to TRBJ1-1; D remains unclear. Trimming removed 5 bases at V and 1 base at J, with 8 bases between. The CDR3 has 13 residues. CDR1 and CDR2 (germline): SGHTA, FQGNSA. In nucleotides, the CDR3 is TGTGCCAGCAGCACACAGAAGAACACTGAAGCTTTCTTT. Translated, it gives CASSTQKNTEAFF.

This clonotype showed up just a few times. This chain joins TRBV12-3 or TRBV12-4 and TRBJ2-3; 13 nucleotides agree with TRBD2. V trimming: 9 bases; J trimming: 1 base; junction bases outside the gene matches: 4. The CDR3 has 15 amino acids. CDR3 DNA sequence: TGTGCCAGTCGGACTAGCGGGAGTCGCACAGATACGCAGTATTTT. Translating it yields CASRTSGSRTDTQYF.

The table lists this clonotype with many counts. V is TRBV29-1 and J is TRBJ2-2; no definite D call. The CDR3 is made up of 12 amino acids. Trimming cost V 8 bases and J 6 bases, with 13 bases left between them. Germline CDR1 and CDR2: SQVTM and ANQGSEA. DNA for the CDR3: TGCAGCATCCGAGGCAATTCCGGGGAGCTGTTTTTT. This gives the protein CSIRGNSGELFF.

This clonotype was counted only a few times. The chain employs TRBV5-1 and TRBJ2-2, with TRBD2 matching 8 bases. Germline CDR1 SGHRS, CDR2 YFSETQ. The V and J ends lost 3 bases and 4 bases, in that order; junction bases with no gene match: 5. This CDR3 contains 15 residues. CDR3 loop: CASSSGLGFTGELFF. CDR3 nucleotides: TGCGCCAGCAGCTCGGGACTAGGTTTCACCGGGGAGCTGTTTTTT. Complete variable domain (other parts from reference TRBV5-1 and TRBJ2-2): KAGVTQTPRYLIKTRGQQVTLSCSPISGHRSVSWYQQTPGQGLQFLFEYFSETQRNKGNFPGRFSGRQFSNSRSEMNVSTLELGDSALYLCASSSGLGFTGELFFGEGSRLTVL.

The chain combines TRBV2 with TRBJ1-6, with 9 bases fitting TRBD1. V lost 2 bases to trimming and J lost 10 bases; unmatched junction nucleotides: 9. From germline, CDR1 is SNHLY and CDR2 FYNNEI. The CDR3 totals 16 residues. CDR3 protein: CASSEPTGGASSPLHF. The CDR3 bases are TGTGCCAGCAGTGAACCCACAGGGGGCGCGTCCTCACCCCTCCACTTT.

The J gene is TRBJ2-3, the V gene TRBV2; 8 bases fit TRBD1. The CDR3 contains 15 residues. V trimming: 6 bases; J trimming: 0 bases; junction bases outside the gene matches: 5. Germline CDR1 and CDR2: SNHLY and FYNNEI. The CDR3 sequence is CASSMQGASTDTQYF. CDR3 coding DNA: TGTGCCAGCAGCATGCAGGGGGCGAGCACAGATACGCAGTATTTT.

The chain combines TRBV24-1 with TRBJ2-2; no clear D gene. This CDR3 has 15 residues. Trimming cost V 1 base and J 4 bases, with 9 bases left between them. Germline V gives CDR1 KGHDR, CDR2 SFDVKD. This CDR3 is CATSDFGNPTGELFF. As DNA, the CDR3 is TGTGCCACCAGTGATTTTGGAAACCCCACCGGGGAGCTGTTTTTT.

This clonotype was found a few times. The V call is TRBV19, the J call TRBJ1-5; D not certain. The germline V and J ends were trimmed by 2 bases and 7 bases, with 6 bases remaining between them. This CDR3 has 12 amino acids. The V gene's germline CDR1 is LNHDA and CDR2 SQIVND (reference sequence). The CDR3 here is CASSIREQPQHF. The CDR3 DNA is TGTGCCAGTAGTATAAGGGAGCAGCCCCAGCATTTT.

In its sample, this clonotype was seen many times. J is TRBJ1-2 and V is TRBV2; a possible D gene is TRBD1 (5 bases). This CDR3 region has 12 residues. Trimming shortened V by 4 bases and J by 4 bases, and 7 bases separated the two germline ends. Germline V gene lookup returns CDR1 SNHLY and CDR2 FYNNEI. The CDR3 coding sequence is TGTGCCAGCAGTGGACAGAGCTATGGCTACACCTTC. Amino acids: CASSGQSYGYTF.

As DNA, the CDR3 is TGTGCCACCAGCAGAGATTTACGGGAGACCCAGTACTTC. Protein sequence: CATSRDLRETQYF. The rearrangement links TRBV15 to TRBJ2-5; no definite D call. Germline V lookup: CDR1 LNHNV, CDR2 YYDKDF (reference sequence). The CDR3 has 13 amino acids. The germline V and J ends were trimmed by 0 bases and 5 bases, with 7 bases remaining between them.

This clonotype has only a few counts. This chain connects TRBV6-2 or TRBV6-3 to TRBJ1-2, with D unclear. Trimming took off 6 bases at V and 8 bases at J, with 16 bases between the two ends. The length of the CDR3 is 13 residues. In germline, CDR1 is MNHEY, CDR2 SVGEGT. The CDR3 loop is CASRPDGRRGYTF. CDR3 coding DNA: TGTGCCAGCAGGCCCGACGGACGACGGGGCTACACCTTC.

V gene TRBV20-1 combines with J gene TRBJ2-3; 12 bases are shared with TRBD2. CDR1 is DFQATT, CDR2 SNEGSKA, per germline (reference sequence). V shed 4 bases, J shed 5 bases, and the junction held 13 bases outside the gene matches. The CDR3 contains 17 residues. The CDR3 region is CSAKGTSGRPRKDTQYF. CDR3 nucleotide sequence: TGCAGTGCTAAGGGCACTAGCGGGAGGCCCAGAAAAGATACGCAGTATTTT.

The chain has TRBV20-1 and TRBJ2-4; 10 bases map to TRBD1. The length of the CDR3 is 15 residues. Germline CDR1 and CDR2: DFQATT and SNEGSKA (reference sequence). The V gene end was trimmed by 5 bases and the J gene end by 0 bases; junction bases not matched to a gene: 4. The CDR3 nucleotides are TGCAGTGCTCCGGACAGGGGGGTAGCCAAAAACATTCAGTACTTC. Amino acid sequence: CSAPDRGVAKNIQYF.

This chain joins TRBV7-8 and TRBJ2-1, with D possibly matching TRBD2 (5 bases). The germline V gene has CDR1 SGHVS and CDR2 FQNEAQ. V was shortened by 0 bases and J by 3 bases, with 9 bases between the two germline ends. The CDR3 runs to 15 residues. Here the CDR3 reads CASSLALADYNEQFF. DNA for the CDR3: TGTGCCAGCAGCTTAGCGCTAGCAGACTACAATGAGCAGTTCTTC.